The entry below gives a single T cell receptor beta chain sequence along with its context. This clone was picked up one time. Its cognate antigen has yet to be identified. No per-base quality is available; no much larger clone lies one base away. The sample originates from a study of T cell responses to AZD1222 COVID-19 vaccine (dated by TCRdb to about 2021). Some background on the complete study: A total of 233 trial participants underwent TCR sequencing, of whom some 210 received two doses of AZD1222 and 26 received two doses of the MenACWY control vaccine. Trial participants were enrolled into age subgroups of 18-55, 56-69 and 70-plus years, which contained about 150, 27 and 61 TCR-sequenced participants, respectively.

Its CDR3 holds 16 amino acids, cysteine through phenylalanine. Only CDR3 DNA remains: 48 bases, in frame from the first base. Unmatched junction bases come to 12, with V trimmed by 0 bases and J by 8 bases. The germline V gene supplies CDR1 SGHRS and CDR2 YFSETQ. The time point label for this specimen denotes: about 28 days (+/-7) after the second vaccine dose. Because spike-specific TCR depth and breadth did not differ between the two schedules, AZD1222 recipients who got a second dose at roughly 4 weeks were pooled with those who got a second dose at roughly 12 weeks. Samples from vaccinated people were obtained from the UK trials COV001 and COV002, which included a single-blind randomized controlled phase 2/3 trial of AZD1222 (ChAdOx1 nCoV-19) in healthy adults. For TCRbeta chain sequencing, PBMC samples from trial participants were taken at day 0 and at day 28 after the second dose. The CDR3 regions of human TCRbeta chains were analyzed by immunosequencing. As for the authors' bioinformatics: Repertoire TCRs were matched against a reference library of SARS-CoV-2-specific TCRs generated with the MIRA antigen-specificity platform. Breadth was defined as the fraction of unique TCRs that were SARS-CoV-2-associated, and depth was defined as the fraction of total T cells that were SARS-CoV-2-associated. Using the MIRA data, each spike-specific TCR was mapped to the spike region that the TCR reacts to and placed in a CD4 or CD8 class. Log10-transformed breadth and depth values were compared by one-way ANOVA with Sidak's multiple comparisons tests. TCRdb holds this immuneACCESS table with in-frame rearrangements only. Some clones are missing; in checked studies, unresolved V genes explain under half, and the rest has no known cause. D and trimming were read from the DNA, whereas the V and J calls and clone size are those reported in that table. The sample table contains fewer than 120,000 clones; only one count was recorded for around 90% of them. The top ten clones comprise roughly 15% of the sample.

What the authors observed across the whole study: Spike-specific TCR breadth and depth rose significantly after two AZD1222 doses compared with day 0 and with MenACWY recipients. The vaccine-associated CD4 TCRs covered the entire spike protein, and the dominant responses fell in regions 160-218 and 743-854. Only a handful of AZD1222 recipients were SARS-CoV-2 seropositive at baseline, limiting conclusions about previously exposed vaccinees. Most participants were white British and females outnumbered males, and the authors suggested that clonal diversity may have been underestimated. The 56-69-year group was small, and its depth increase did not reach significance, likely because of low power. Reportedly, close to half of the unique spike-specific TCRs recognized epitopes lying outside the regions that are mutated in the B.1.351 and B.1.1.7 variants. Because no day 14 peak-response samples were available, the repertoires could be characterized only after the peak T cell response.

This specimen was peripheral blood, taken 28 days after the second AZD1222 dose. The V and J segments used are TRBV5-1 and TRBJ1-2, and TRBD1 matches 8 of the central bases. This sequence was found in an adult who received the AZD1222 COVID-19 vaccine. The bases read TGCGCCAGCAGCTTGGCCGGGGACAGGCCCTTGGGGGGCTACACCTTC. The resulting protein is CASSLAGDRPLGGYTF. The entire variable domain, with the stretches around the CDR3 drawn from the reference TRBV5-1 and TRBJ1-2 proteins, is KAGVTQTPRYLIKTRGQQVTLSCSPISGHRSVSWYQQTPGQGLQFLFEYFSETQRNKGNFPGRFSGRQFSNSRSEMNVSTLELGDSALYLCASSLAGDRPLGGYTFGSGTRLTVV.